This passage covers 28 T cell receptor beta chains from one sample sequenced in a study of beta chain features in type 1 diabetes. All of the isolated RNA was reverse transcribed, so expressed TCRB transcripts were sequenced. Clones were read by immunoSEQ multiplex PCR, and TCRdb kept only the in-frame ones, dropping some. Of 450,000 to 600,000 clones listed, about 29% are singletons. The sequenced sample consisted of naive CD4+ T cells from blood. Receptors were obtained from a man aged 18 to 29 in good health.

This chain connects TRBV27 to TRBJ2-3, with 14 positions matching TRBD2. With V trimmed by 6 bases and J by 6 bases, 5 bases remained unmatched. Germline values: CDR1 MNHEY, CDR2 SMNVEV (reference sequence). There are 15 residues in the CDR3. The CDR3 loop reads CASSRTSGRSDTQYF. DNA for the CDR3: TGTGCCAGCAGCAGGACTAGCGGGAGGTCGGATACGCAGTATTTT.

This clone came up a few times. The J gene is TRBJ2-1, the V gene TRBV29-1; 10 bases align to TRBD2. V lost 7 bases and J lost 8; bases outside the gene matches: 11. The CDR3 runs to 14 residues. Looked up from germline, CDR1 is SQVTM and CDR2 is ANQGSEA. The CDR3, as DNA: TGCAGCGGGGTGGTAGCGGGAGGTGGCGATGAGCAGTTCTTC. Protein product: CSGVVAGGGDEQFF.

The chain couples TRBV9 to TRBJ2-1; D not resolved. The CDR3 runs 14 residues. Germline loops: CDR1 SGDLS, CDR2 YYNGEE. V lost 0 bases, J lost 5 bases, and 9 bases lay in between. This CDR3 reads CASSVVATHNEQFF. The CDR3 DNA follows: TGTGCCAGCAGCGTAGTGGCTACACACAATGAGCAGTTCTTC.

J is TRBJ1-3 and V is TRBV30; unclear D gene. The length of the CDR3 is 11 residues. Trimming took off 1 base at V and 7 bases at J, with 5 bases between the two ends. The germline gives CDR1 GTSNPN, CDR2 SVGIG (reference sequence). The CDR3 loop is CAWSEANTIYF. CDR3 DNA: TGTGCCTGGAGTGAGGCGAACACCATATATTTT.

The genes are TRBV15 and TRBJ2-1; D gene unclear. This CDR3 is built from 13 residues. Germline assignment: CDR1 LNHNV and CDR2 YYDKDF (reference sequence). Trimming stripped 0 bases from V and 9 bases from J, with 9 bases between. CDR3 in amino acids: CATSRDLSREQFF. The CDR3 DNA reads TGTGCCACCAGCAGAGACCTGAGTCGTGAGCAGTTCTTC.

The chain joins TRBV7-3 to TRBJ2-2; 11 nucleotides match TRBD2. The CDR3 runs to 15 residues. Germline CDR1 and CDR2: SGHTA and FQGTGA. V was clipped by 5 bases and J by 4 bases; unmatched bases: 3. The CDR3 DNA sequence: TGTGCCAGCAGCACTACTAGCGGGAGCACCGGGGAGCTGTTTTTT. Amino acids: CASSTTSGSTGELFF.

The chain is built from TRBV9 and TRBJ1-4, with D unclear. The V end lost 7 bases, the J end lost 7 bases, and 11 bases lay between the germline ends. In germline, CDR1 is SGDLS, CDR2 YYNGEE. The CDR3 contains 12 residues. The CDR3, as DNA: TGTGCCAGCGGAGATCGGTCTGAAAAACTGTTTTTT. It yields the protein CASGDRSEKLFF.

The rearrangement joins TRBV2 to TRBJ1-5, with D unclear. Trimming cost V 6 bases and J 1 base, with 13 bases left between them. The CDR3 length is 15 residues. Germline CDR1 reads SNHLY; CDR2 reads FYNNEI. In nucleotides, the CDR3 is TGTGCCAGCAGCTTTGACGGGCTGAGCAATCAGCCCCAGCATTTT. Encoded protein: CASSFDGLSNQPQHF.

This clone occurred a few times. The CDR3: CSVEESGLAGWLSGANVLTF. CDR3 sequence (DNA): TGCAGCGTTGAAGAGTCGGGACTAGCGGGATGGTTATCTGGGGCCAACGTCCTGACTTTC. The V call is TRBV29-1, the J call TRBJ2-6, with TRBD2 matching 13 bases. From germline, CDR1 is SQVTM and CDR2 ANQGSEA. The CDR3 consists of 20 residues. J gave up 1 base and V 0 bases, and 9 bases lay outside the gene matches. Full variable domain (outside the CDR3, taken from reference TRBV29-1 and TRBJ2-6): SAVISQKPSRDICQRGTSLTIQCQVDSQVTMMFWYRQQPGQSLTLIATANQGSEATYESGFVIDKFPISRPNLTFSTLTVSNMSPEDSSIYLCSVEESGLAGWLSGANVLTFGAGSRLTVL.

In regard to this clone: In the same sample, other DNA sequences code for this CDR3. The chain is built from TRBV30 and TRBJ2-7, with D unclear. The CDR3 contains 11 residues. V was clipped by 3 bases and J by 3 bases, with 6 bases between them. Germline V CDR1 and CDR2: GTSNPN, SVGIG (reference sequence). The CDR3 nucleotides read TGTGCCTGGAGACGCAGCTACGAGCAGTACTTC. Translation gives CAWRRSYEQYF.

This rearrangement joins TRBV7-2 to TRBJ2-7; D is unresolved. Germline V gene lookup returns CDR1 SGHTA and CDR2 FQGNSA. With 1 base removed from V and 7 bases from J, the gap between germline ends came to 8 bases. There are 12 residues in the CDR3. This CDR3 reads CASSLGPAEQYF. CDR3 sequence (DNA): TGTGCCAGCAGCTTAGGCCCGGCTGAGCAGTACTTC.

This clone was observed a handful of times. The chain has TRBV29-1 and TRBJ2-5, with D perhaps matching TRBD1 (7 bases). CDR1 and CDR2 (germline): SQVTM, ANQGSEA. With 4 bases removed from V and 1 base from J, the gap between germline ends came to 13 bases. The CDR3 extends over 14 amino acids. CDR3 protein: CSVGGDRIQETQYF. The CDR3 DNA is TGCAGCGTTGGCGGGGACAGAATCCAAGAGACCCAGTACTTC.

V usage is TRBV4-2 and J usage is TRBJ2-1, with unresolved D. This CDR3 is 15 amino acids long. The germline gives CDR1 LGHNA, CDR2 YNFKEQ. Trimming shortened V by 1 base and J by 4 bases, and 11 bases separated the two germline ends. Here the CDR3 reads CASSQVGSEYNEQFF. The CDR3 nucleotides are TGTGCCAGCAGCCAAGTGGGGTCGGAGTACAATGAGCAGTTCTTC.

CDR3: CASSLASAPAYNEQFF. The CDR3 region has the DNA TGTGCCAGCAGCTTGGCCTCGGCACCAGCCTACAATGAGCAGTTCTTC. The chain uses TRBV5-6 and TRBJ2-1; the D is unclear. Trimming shortened V by 0 bases and J by 2 bases, and 12 bases separated the two germline ends. The CDR3 is 16 residues long. In germline, CDR1 is SGHDT, CDR2 YYEEEE.

V usage is TRBV10-3 and J usage is TRBJ1-2; TRBD1 is a possible D gene (6 bases). CDR3 length: 16 amino acids. V was trimmed by 4 bases and J by 5 bases, leaving 20 bases between them. Germline CDR1 is ENHRY and CDR2 is SYGVKD. CDR3 protein: CAISATDRLNGYGYTF. Written as DNA, the CDR3 is TGTGCCATCAGTGCCACGGACAGACTTAATGGGTATGGCTACACCTTC.

V usage is TRBV7-2 and J usage is TRBJ2-1; tentatively, D is TRBD1 (5 bases). Trimming left V 0 bases short and J 5 bases short, with 11 bases between. Germline CDR1 SGHTA, CDR2 FQGNSA. The CDR3 is 15 residues long. CDR3 in amino acids: CASSLAAQGNNEQFF. CDR3 in DNA: TGTGCCAGCAGCTTAGCCGCGCAGGGTAACAATGAGCAGTTCTTC.

This clone came up a few times. The rearrangement links TRBV29-1 to TRBJ2-6; D is unresolved. This CDR3 has 13 amino acids. Per germline, CDR1 SQVTM and CDR2 ANQGSEA. The V end was cut by 3 bases, the J end by 0 bases, with 3 bases between. CDR3 loop: CSVDLSGANVLTF. DNA of the CDR3: TGCAGCGTTGACCTCTCTGGGGCCAACGTCCTGACTTTC.

This sequence joins TRBV9 and TRBJ2-5; tentatively, D is TRBD1 (6 bases). Germline CDR1 SGDLS, CDR2 YYNGEE. CDR3 length: 14 amino acids. Deletions cut 6 bases from V and 1 base from J, with 13 bases between. The CDR3 here is CASKGEVCQETQYF. CDR3 in DNA: TGTGCCAGCAAGGGGGAAGTGTGCCAAGAGACCCAGTACTTC.

This clone turned up a few times. This chain connects TRBV29-1 to TRBJ2-3, with D uncertain. CDR3 length equals 15 residues. Trimming took 0 bases from V and 0 from J, leaving 10 bases between them. Germline CDR1 is SQVTM and CDR2 is ANQGSEA. Here the CDR3 DNA reads TGCAGCGTTGAAGATACAGCGTTAAGCACAGATACGCAGTATTTT. Amino acid sequence: CSVEDTALSTDTQYF.

This clone was recorded a few times. V is TRBV30 and J is TRBJ2-7; D is unclear. The V end was cut by 2 bases, the J end by 9 bases, with 11 bases between. Germline V lookup: CDR1 GTSNPN, CDR2 SVGIG (reference sequence). CDR3 length: 11 residues. CDR3 protein: CAWSNTLGQYF. The CDR3 region has the DNA TGTGCCTGGAGTAACACATTGGGGCAGTACTTC. Full variable domain (outside the CDR3, taken from reference TRBV30 and TRBJ2-7): SQTIHQWPATLVQPVGSPLSLECTVEGTSNPNLYWYRQAAGRGLQLLFYSVGIGQISSEVPQNLSASRPQDRQFILSSKKLLLSDSGFYLCAWSNTLGQYFGPGTRLTVT.

This clone was seen only a few times. Relative to the germline gene, one junction end is altered; a read error may explain this. This chain joins TRBV6-5 and TRBJ2-7; either TRBD1 or TRBD2 may fit D (5 bases each). This CDR3 has 13 residues. The germline gives CDR1 MNHEY, CDR2 SVGAGI. DNA for the CDR3: TGTGCCACCAGTACTTGGGGCCCTCCGCGGGAGTACTTC. Residues: CATSTWGPPREYF.

This clone came up a few times. This chain links TRBV7-2 with TRBJ2-7; D is undetermined. This CDR3 has 15 residues. V lost 5 bases and J lost 2, with 16 bases in between. CDR1 and CDR2 from the germline V gene are SGHTA and FQGNSA. The CDR3 nucleotides are TGTGCCAGCAGCCCAGAGTTTAGTGCAGCCTACGAGCAGTACTTC. Protein sequence: CASSPEFSAAYEQYF.

This chain links TRBV25-1 with TRBJ2-5; D is undetermined. Deletions cut 0 bases from V and 4 bases from J, with 12 bases between. The germline CDR1 and CDR2 sequences are MGHDK and SYGVNS. This CDR3 contains 15 residues. DNA of the CDR3: TGTGCCAGCAGTGAATATAGCCAGATGGGAGAGACCCAGTACTTC. As protein: CASSEYSQMGETQYF. Full variable domain (rest looked up from reference TRBV25-1 and TRBJ2-5): EADIYQTPRYLVIGTGKKITLECSQTMGHDKMYWYQQDPGMELHLIHYSYGVNSTEKGDLSSESTVSRIRTEHFPLTLESARPSHTSQYLCASSEYSQMGETQYFGPGTRLLVL.

The sample holds a few counts of this clone. V usage is TRBV9 and J usage is TRBJ2-7; the D is unclear. Trimming pared 4 bases from V and 3 bases from J, leaving 14 bases between. CDR3 size: 14 residues. The germline CDR1 and CDR2 sequences are SGDLS and YYNGEE. The CDR3 sequence: CASSLHGVGYEQYF. For the CDR3, the DNA is TGTGCCAGCAGCTTACACGGCGTGGGCTACGAGCAGTACTTC.

This clone was seen a few times. The chain has TRBV30 and TRBJ2-2, with D hard to call. The germline V gene has CDR1 GTSNPN and CDR2 SVGIG (reference sequence). The V gene lost 3 bases and the J gene lost 1 base, with 3 bases spanning the gap. CDR3 length equals 12 residues. Written as DNA, the CDR3 is TGTGCCTGGAGGGTGAACACCGGGGAGCTGTTTTTT. Amino acid sequence: CAWRVNTGELFF.

The chain links TRBV13 to TRBJ2-2; no clear D. The germline CDR1 and CDR2 sequences are PRHDT and FYEKMQ (reference sequence). The CDR3 is made up of 15 amino acids. With 4 bases removed from V and 3 bases from J, the gap between germline ends came to 12 bases. The chain's CDR3 is CASSSLDTYTGELFF. The CDR3 DNA reads as TGTGCCAGCAGCTCCCTTGACACCTACACCGGGGAGCTGTTTTTT.

In this sample, this clone turned up a few times. The rearrangement links TRBV7-6 to TRBJ2-7; D is uncertain. The ends were cut back, 1 base at V and 6 bases at J, with 13 bases in the middle. CDR1 and CDR2 (germline): SGHVS, FNYEAQ. The CDR3 is made up of 14 amino acids. As DNA, the CDR3 is TGTGCCAGCAGCTTAGTCCCAGCTTTATTCGAGCAGTACTTC. This codes for CASSLVPALFEQYF.

This clone has just a few counts. This chain links TRBV7-9 with TRBJ2-1, with TRBD2 matching 9 bases. The V and J ends lost 4 bases and 8 bases, in that order; junction bases with no gene match: 15. The CDR3 is made up of 17 amino acids. Germline V lookup: CDR1 SEHNR, CDR2 FQNEAQ (reference sequence). The CDR3 region is CASSSPTVAGAVDEQFF. The CDR3 DNA reads as TGTGCCAGCAGCTCCCCAACCGTAGCGGGAGCGGTCGATGAGCAGTTCTTC.